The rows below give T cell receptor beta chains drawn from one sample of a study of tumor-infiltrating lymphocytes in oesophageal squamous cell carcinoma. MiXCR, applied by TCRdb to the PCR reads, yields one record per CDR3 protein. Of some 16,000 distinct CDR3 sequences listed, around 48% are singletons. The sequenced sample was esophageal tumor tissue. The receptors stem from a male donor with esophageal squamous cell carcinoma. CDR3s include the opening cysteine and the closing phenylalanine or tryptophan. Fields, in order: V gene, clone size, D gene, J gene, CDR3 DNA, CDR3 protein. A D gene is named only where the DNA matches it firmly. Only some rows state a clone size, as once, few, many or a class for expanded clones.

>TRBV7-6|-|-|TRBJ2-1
TGTGCTAGCAGCCCCCATGGGACCAATGAGCAGTTCTTC
CASSPHGTNEQFF
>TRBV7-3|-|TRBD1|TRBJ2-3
TGTGCCAGCAGCCCCCGGACAGGGGCCCCGGATACGCAGTATTTT
CASSPRTGAPDTQYF
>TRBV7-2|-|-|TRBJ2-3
TGTGCCAGCAGCTTAGTGCGTGGCACAGATACGCAGTATTTT
CASSLVRGTDTQYF
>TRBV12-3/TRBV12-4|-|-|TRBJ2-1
TGTGCCAGCTCCCCAAGCGAAACGCATGAGCAGTTCTTC
CASSPSETHEQFF
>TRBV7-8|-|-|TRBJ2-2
TGTGCCAGCAGCTTAGCCCCCAGGGGTTACACCGGGGAGCTGTTTTTT
CASSLAPRGYTGELFF
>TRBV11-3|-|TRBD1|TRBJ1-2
TGTGCCAGCAGCTTAAACAGGACAGGGGATCCTAACTATGGCTACACCTTC
CASSLNRTGDPNYGYTF
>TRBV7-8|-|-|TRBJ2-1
TGTGCCAGCCGGAAAATGGGGGGAACAGAGACCCAGTTCTTC
CASRKMGGTETQFF
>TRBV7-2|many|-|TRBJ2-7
TGTGCCAGCAGCCCAACGAGGGCCTACGAGCAGTACTTC
CASSPTRAYEQYF
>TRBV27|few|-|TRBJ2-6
TGTGCCAGCAGTAGGACCCGTGGAGGGGGGGCCAACGTCCTGACTTTC
CASSRTRGGGANVLTF
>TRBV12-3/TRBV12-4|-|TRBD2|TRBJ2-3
TGTGCCAGCAGTCCCGGGACTAGCGGGAGCGCAGATACGCAGTATTTT
CASSPGTSGSADTQYF
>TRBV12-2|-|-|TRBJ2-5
TGTGCAAGTCGCTTAAACAGGGTCCAAGAGACCCAGTACTTC
CASRLNRVQETQYF
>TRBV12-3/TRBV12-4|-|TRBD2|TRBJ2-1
TGTGCCAGCAGAAGGACTAGCGGCCAAGGGGACCAGGAGCAGTTCTTC
CASRRTSGQGDQEQFF
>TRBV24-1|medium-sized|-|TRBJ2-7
TGTGCCACCATCCACGGAGGGAGTAGGTACGAGCAGTACTTC
CATIHGGSRYEQYF
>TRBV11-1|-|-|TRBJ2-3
TGTGCCAGCAGCACCGTTGCTAGCACAGATACGCAGTATTTT
CASSTVASTDTQYF
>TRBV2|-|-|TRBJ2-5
TGTGCCAGCAGTGAAGCCCCCCAAGACCCGTCGCGGCAGTACTTC
CASSEAPQDPSRQYF
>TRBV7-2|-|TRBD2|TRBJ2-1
TGTGCCAGCAGCTTAGGACAAGCGGGATTACCCTACGAGCAGTTCTTC
CASSLGQAGLPYEQFF
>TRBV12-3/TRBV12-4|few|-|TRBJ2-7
TGTGCCAGCAGTTCCTACTACGAGCAGTACTTC
CASSSYYEQYF
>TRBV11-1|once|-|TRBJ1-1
TGTGCCAGCAGCTTAAAGCGCGGCATACCGAACACTGAAGCTTTCTTT
CASSLKRGIPNTEAFF
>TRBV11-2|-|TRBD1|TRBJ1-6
TGTGCCAGCAGCTCCCGGGACAGGGTTTCACCCCTCCACTTT
CASSSRDRVSPLHF
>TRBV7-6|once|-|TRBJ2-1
TGTGCCAGCAGTCCCACTAGCTACGATGAGCAGTTCTTC
CASSPTSYDEQFF
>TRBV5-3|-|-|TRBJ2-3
TGTGCCAGCAGCCCCCGAGGAGCGGGCCGCACAGATACGCAGTATTTT
CASSPRGAGRTDTQYF
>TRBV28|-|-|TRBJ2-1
TGTGCCAGCAGTTTGGTAGGGGGTCGGTACAATGAGCAGTTCTTC
CASSLVGGRYNEQFF
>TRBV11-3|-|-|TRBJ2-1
TGTGCCAGCAGCCCTTCGGTCCAGGGTAACGCGGCTGAGCAGTTCTTC
CASSPSVQGNAAEQFF
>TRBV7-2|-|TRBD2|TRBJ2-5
TGTGCCAGCAGCGGTTACGGGACTAGAGGCATAGAGCAGTACTTC
CASSGYGTRGIEQYF
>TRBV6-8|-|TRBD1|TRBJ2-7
TGTGCCAGCAGTTCCAGGACAGGGGTATCGTACGAGCAGTACTTC
CASSSRTGVSYEQYF
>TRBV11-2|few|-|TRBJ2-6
TGTGCCAGCAGCTTGGATTACTCTGGGGCCAACGTCCTGACTTTC
CASSLDYSGANVLTF
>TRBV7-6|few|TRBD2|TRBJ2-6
TGTGCCAGCAGCACGGGGGGGGCGAGTGGGGCCAACGTCCTGACTTTC
CASSTGGASGANVLTF
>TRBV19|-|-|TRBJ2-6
-
CASSSFSAMGLHLRF